This section outlines one T cell receptor (beta chain) sequence together with its context. Its matching antigen is unknown. The assay was immunoSEQ multiplex PCR, and TCRdb's table has in-frame clones only and misses some. This sample has about 120,000 clones, with more than 70% found just once. This sample is part of a study of OX40 agonist ivuxolimab in advanced cancers. Study overall: Every 2 weeks, ivuxolimab was infused into the patients intravenously at between 0.01 and 10 mg/kg.

Findings and limits, study-wide: Patients who responded partially at 0.1-3.0 mg/kg showed clonal expansion ranking among the lowest. Compared with CD4+, CD8+ T cells on average had more expanded clones. Certain nonresponders likewise exhibited a low normalized T-cell clonal expansion.

V lost 0 bases, J lost 2 bases, and 8 bases lay in between. This CDR3 has 14 amino acids. CDR1 and CDR2 from the germline V gene are SGHRS and YFSETQ. This sequence originates from an adult with an advanced solid tumor such as melanoma, head and neck, liver or kidney cancer. Sequencing used CD4+ or CD8+ T cells sorted from blood, obtained in a trial of the OX40 agonist ivuxolimab. The chain employs TRBV5-1 and TRBJ2-5; D is unclear. The CDR3 DNA sequence: TGCGCCAGCAGCTTGGCAAGGGTACAAGAGACCCAGTACTTC. This codes for CASSLARVQETQYF.